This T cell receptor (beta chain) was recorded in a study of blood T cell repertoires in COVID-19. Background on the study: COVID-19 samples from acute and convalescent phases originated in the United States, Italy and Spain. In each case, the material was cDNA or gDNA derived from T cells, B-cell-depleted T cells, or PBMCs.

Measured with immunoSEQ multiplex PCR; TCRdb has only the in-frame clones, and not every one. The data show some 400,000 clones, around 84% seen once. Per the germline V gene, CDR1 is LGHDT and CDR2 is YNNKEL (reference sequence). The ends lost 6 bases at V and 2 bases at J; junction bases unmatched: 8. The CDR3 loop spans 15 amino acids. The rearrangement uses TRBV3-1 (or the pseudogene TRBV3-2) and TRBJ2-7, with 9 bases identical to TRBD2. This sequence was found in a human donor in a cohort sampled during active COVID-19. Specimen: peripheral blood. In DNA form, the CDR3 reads TGTGCCAGCAGTTTAGCGGGGGCCCCCGCCTACGAGCAGTACTTC. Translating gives CASSLAGAPAYEQYF.